A single sample is the source of the 9 T cell receptor beta chains below, sequenced in a study of CD8 T cells in ankylosing spondylitis. Broader study findings: The study identified a TCR beta motif of 7 or 8 highly homologous variants that appeared characteristic of ankylosing spondylitis blood.

Via MiXCR, TCRdb re-called the 5' RACE reads, giving one row per CDR3 protein. The repertoire holds roughly 220,000 distinct CDR3 sequences, with roughly 18% as singletons. What these receptors recognize is not known. Sequenced: blood, either unsorted or a sorted T cell fraction (not recorded which). These receptors all come from a male donor with ankylosing spondylitis.

This chain joins TRBV27 and TRBJ2-1, with D tentatively TRBD2 (5 bases). Germline lookup yields CDR1 MNHEY and CDR2 SMNVEV (reference sequence). There are 14 residues in the CDR3. Trimming stripped 7 bases from V and 8 bases from J, with 18 bases between. CDR3 protein: CASTHVPPGYEQFF. In DNA form, the CDR3 reads TGTGCCAGCACTCACGTGCCCCCGGGGTATGAGCAGTTCTTC.

This sequence joins TRBV29-1 and TRBJ2-1; 8 positions agree with TRBD1. The CDR3 spans 13 residues. In germline, CDR1 is SQVTM, CDR2 ANQGSEA. With 4 bases clipped from V and 5 bases from J, the junction kept 4 bases outside the gene matches. This CDR3 reads CSVVAGGHNEQFF. The CDR3 DNA reads TGCAGCGTTGTGGCAGGGGGCCACAATGAGCAGTTCTTC.

Details on this clonotype: At one end the junction does not follow the germline gene, possibly because of a read error. The chain links TRBV4-3 to TRBJ2-1; possibly TRBD2 for D (6 bases). Germline V CDR1 and CDR2: LGHNA, YSLEER. The CDR3 spans 15 residues. CDR3 amino acids: CASRQGISGYNEQFF. The DNA of the CDR3 is TGCGCCAGCAGGCAAGGAATTAGCGGATACAATGAGCAGTTCTTC.

This clonotype was observed a few times. The gene calls are TRBV5-1 and TRBJ1-1; tentative D call: TRBD1 (5 bases). CDR1 SGHRS and CDR2 YFSETQ come from the germline V gene. The V and J ends lost 1 base and 3 bases respectively, with 16 bases between them. The CDR3 consists of 16 residues. The CDR3 here is CASSLIGLGPHTEAFF. The CDR3 nucleotides are TGCGCCAGCAGCTTGATTGGGTTGGGGCCCCACACTGAAGCTTTCTTT.

The V gene is TRBV19, the J gene TRBJ2-1; 8 bases agree with TRBD2. Unmatched junction bases numbered 9, after V lost 5 bases and J lost 6 bases. CDR3 size: 15 residues. Germline V gives CDR1 LNHDA, CDR2 SQIVND (reference sequence). The DNA of the CDR3 is TGTGCCAGTAGTGATTGGCGGGAGGTCCCCAATGAGCAGTTCTTC. This codes for CASSDWREVPNEQFF.

V is TRBV6-1 and J is TRBJ2-3; D unclear. CDR3 length: 16 amino acids. V dropped 1 base and J dropped 6 bases, with 17 bases sitting between them. Germline CDR1 and CDR2: MNHNS and SASEGT. The CDR3 DNA reads as TGTGCCAGCAGTGAAGTTGGAGAGTCCTCATGGGATACGCAGTATTTT. Translation gives CASSEVGESSWDTQYF.

This clonotype was seen a few times. The chain links TRBV4-1 to TRBJ2-1; 8 bases align to TRBD2. The germline gives CDR1 MGHRA, CDR2 YSYEKL. The CDR3 sequence is 14 residues long. V lost 2 bases, J lost 9 bases, and 6 bases stayed unmatched. The CDR3 nucleotides are TGCGCCAGCAGCCAAAGGGAAGCGGGAGCTGAGCAGTTCTTC. This codes for CASSQREAGAEQFF.

This clonotype has only a few counts. Written as DNA, the CDR3 is TGTGCCAGCAGCCAAGATGTGGGGGCCAGGTTAGATGAGCAGTTCTTC. Its protein is CASSQDVGARLDEQFF. J is TRBJ2-1 and V is TRBV14; perhaps TRBD1 as D (6 bases). This CDR3 contains 16 residues. Trimming left V 0 bases short and J 8 bases short, with 17 bases between. Germline CDR1 reads SGHDN; CDR2 reads FVKESK.

This clonotype was recorded at least ten times. The rearrangement uses TRBV5-1 and TRBJ1-1; D not resolved. CDR1 is SGHRS, CDR2 YFSETQ, per germline. The CDR3 sequence is 14 residues long. The V gene lost 5 bases and the J gene lost 1 base, with 12 bases spanning the gap. CDR3 residues: CASRAGGPNTEAFF. CDR3 DNA: TGCGCCAGCAGAGCGGGTGGGCCGAACACTGAAGCTTTCTTT.